This T cell receptor beta chain was sequenced during a study of beta chain features in type 1 diabetes. Study-level points and caveats: When Type 1 diabetes patients were examined, their TCRB CDR3s proved moderately but significantly shorter in all four CD4+ subsets. Overrepresentation of cells with high TCR expression could result from cDNA sequencing.

V trimming: 3 bases; J trimming: 0 bases; junction bases outside the gene matches: 17. Germline V gene sequence: CDR1 SGDLS, CDR2 YYNGEE. CDR3 length equals 21 residues. A word on this clone: Its specificity is not known.

The study reverse transcribed the entire isolated RNA, so it sequenced expressed TCRB transcripts. The method was immunoSEQ multiplex PCR; TCRdb's version includes in-frame clones alone and lacks a portion of them. This table holds more than 300,000 clones, around 8.5% found once. The sequencing input was central memory CD4+ T cells from blood. The TCR originated in a man younger than 45 with type 1 diabetes. The chain uses TRBV9 and TRBJ2-1; 11 bases are shared with TRBD2. This chain's CDR3 is CASSASTSTGLAVNSYNEQFF. The CDR3 nucleotides are TGTGCCAGCAGCGCAAGTACATCCACGGGACTAGCGGTGAACTCCTACAATGAGCAGTTCTTC.